A single sample gave rise to the 8 T cell receptor beta chains below, sequenced in a study of CD8+ T cells in alopecia areata. The authors extracted RNA and reverse transcribed it into cDNA as the sequencing template. Method: immunoSEQ multiplex PCR; TCRdb's copy keeps in-frame clones and lacks some. There are about 160,000 clones in the sample; over 70% occur only once, and roughly 16% lies in the top ten. The material sequenced was CD8+ T cells sorted from blood, taken at week 0. The receptor set was obtained from a human donor with alopecia areata.

Details on this clone: Relative to the germline gene, one junction end is altered; a read error may explain this. The chain couples TRBV6-1 to TRBJ2-7, with TRBD2 identical over 7 bases. The length of the CDR3 is 15 residues. From germline, CDR1 is MNHNS and CDR2 SASEGT. The CDR3 region has the DNA TGTGCCAGCAATGAAGGACTAGGGATGACCTACGAGCAGTACTTC. It encodes CASNEGLGMTYEQYF.

This clone was detected once. The V and J genes are TRBV25-1 and TRBJ2-2; D not certain. Germline V gives CDR1 MGHDK, CDR2 SYGVNS. This CDR3 spans 13 amino acids. The V end was cut by 7 bases, the J end by 5 bases, with 11 bases between. The CDR3 region is CASTPYGTGELFF. In DNA, the CDR3 is TGTGCCAGCACCCCATATGGAACCGGGGAGCTGTTTTTT.

This clone was seen only once. The same CDR3 also results from other DNA sequences found in this sample. V and J are TRBV5-4 and TRBJ2-5; tentative D call: TRBD1 (5 bases). Germline CDR1 and CDR2: SGHNT and YYREEE (reference sequence). V lost 0 bases, J lost 3 bases, and 9 bases lay in between. The CDR3 runs 14 residues. The CDR3 here is CASSLVSREETQYF. The CDR3 nucleotides read TGTGCCAGCAGCTTGGTGTCCAGGGAAGAGACCCAGTACTTC.

This clone is a singleton in its sample. The chain recombines TRBV27 with TRBJ2-1, with 10 positions matching TRBD2. The V segment lost 2 bases and the J segment 8 bases; nucleotides outside the gene matches: 6. The CDR3 sequence is 15 residues long. Germline CDR1 reads MNHEY; CDR2 reads SMNVEV (reference sequence). The DNA for the CDR3 is TGTGCCAGCAGTTTAAATAGCGGGGGGTCGGATGAGCAGTTCTTC. This encodes CASSLNSGGSDEQFF.

CDR3 coding DNA: TGCGCCAGCAGCCAAGATAGTGGGCTCGGGGGGGCCGGTGAGCAGTTCTTC. It encodes CASSQDSGLGGAGEQFF. V usage is TRBV4-1 and J usage is TRBJ2-1; 8 bases align to TRBD2. This CDR3 region has 17 residues. J lost 9 bases, V lost 0 bases, and 13 bases had no gene match. Per germline, CDR1 MGHRA and CDR2 YSYEKL.

J is TRBJ2-3 and V is TRBV5-1; the D is unclear. This CDR3 has 15 amino acids. V was cut by 0 bases and J by 5 bases, with 13 bases left in between. Germline loops: CDR1 SGHRS, CDR2 YFSETQ. The CDR3 DNA reads as TGCGCCAGCAGCTTGGTTGAAGGGAAGTTAGATACGCAGTATTTT. Translated: CASSLVEGKLDTQYF. Combining the CDR3 with reference TRBV5-1 and TRBJ2-3 gives the whole variable domain KAGVTQTPRYLIKTRGQQVTLSCSPISGHRSVSWYQQTPGQGLQFLFEYFSETQRNKGNFPGRFSGRQFSNSRSEMNVSTLELGDSALYLCASSLVEGKLDTQYFGPGTRLTVL.

This chain joins TRBV4-2 and TRBJ1-1; D gene uncertain. This CDR3 has 14 residues. Per the germline V gene, CDR1 is LGHNA and CDR2 is YNFKEQ. Trimming left V 0 bases short and J 5 bases short, with 10 bases between. The CDR3 protein is CASSQDPPGTEAFF. As DNA, the CDR3 is TGTGCCAGCAGCCAAGATCCACCGGGGACTGAAGCTTTCTTT.

This chain connects TRBV7-9 to TRBJ2-5; either TRBD1 or TRBD2 may supply D (6 bases each). Trimming shortened V by 7 bases and J by 4 bases, and 13 bases separated the two germline ends. CDR1 is SEHNR and CDR2 is FQNEAQ in the germline V gene (reference sequence). The CDR3 consists of 13 residues. The CDR3 is CASNGGQGETQYF. The CDR3 nucleotides are TGTGCCAGCAACGGGGGACAAGGAGAGACCCAGTACTTC.